This TCR beta chain was captured in a study of metastatic and nonmetastatic thyroid tumors. This CDR3 has 13 amino acids. V was cut by 5 bases and J by 9 bases, with 17 bases left in between. CDR1 and CDR2 (germline): MNHNS, SASEGT. TCRdb re-called the PCR reads with MiXCR. This sample has 30,000 to 50,000 clones; about 20% occur once, and the top ten carry about an eighth. Not a single patient had been given any form of treatment at any point before undergoing thyroid surgery. Of note for this clone: Within the sample, other DNA sequences also encode this same CDR3.

V usage is TRBV6-1 and J usage is TRBJ2-7; D perhaps matches TRBD1 (6 bases). The origin of this receptor is a female donor with papillary thyroid cancer or a benign thyroid nodule (not recorded which). Some clones in this sample may be carry-over from other donors' samples. The sample taken for sequencing was tumor tissue. The CDR3 sequence: CASSPPGANSQYF. In nucleotides, the CDR3 is TGTGCCAGCAGTCCCCCAGGGGCGAATTCGCAGTACTTC.